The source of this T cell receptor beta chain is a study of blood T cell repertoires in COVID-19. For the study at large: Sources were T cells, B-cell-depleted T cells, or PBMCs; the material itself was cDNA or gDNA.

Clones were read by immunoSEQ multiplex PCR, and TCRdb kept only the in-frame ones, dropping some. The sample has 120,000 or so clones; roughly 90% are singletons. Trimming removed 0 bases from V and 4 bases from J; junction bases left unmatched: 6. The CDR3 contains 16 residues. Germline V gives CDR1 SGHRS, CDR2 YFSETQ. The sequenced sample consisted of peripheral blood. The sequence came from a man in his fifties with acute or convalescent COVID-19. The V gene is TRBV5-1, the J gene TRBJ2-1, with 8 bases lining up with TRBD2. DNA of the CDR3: TGCGCCAGCAGCTTGGATCGAGCGGGAGAGTACAATGAGCAGTTCTTC. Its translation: CASSLDRAGEYNEQFF.